This T cell receptor beta chain was documented in a study of T cells in narcolepsy. Study as a whole: Enrolled donors included narcolepsy type 1 or type 2 patients and healthy controls.

Profiling relied on immunoSEQ multiplex PCR, and the TCRdb table lists in-frame clones only, not all of them. Of roughly 25,000 clones listed, less than 65% were seen once; the top ten hold 10% to 15%. Deletions cut 2 bases from V and 2 bases from J, with 16 bases between. Germline V CDR1 and CDR2: SGHAT, FQNNGV. This CDR3 has 17 amino acids. Sequencing was done on a sample of memory (CD45RA-) CD4+ T cells from blood. The V gene is TRBV11-2, the J gene TRBJ2-4; no clear D gene. The sequence was obtained from a human donor in good health. The CDR3 DNA reads TGTGCCAGCAGCTTAATATCCTTACTTGGGACCAAAAACATTCAGTACTTC. Protein sequence: CASSLISLLGTKNIQYF.